The TCR beta chain described here comes from a study of response to subunit inactivated influenza vaccine. General study findings and limits: It was suggested by the authors that few new T cells are recruited by each seasonal influenza vaccination.

Via MiXCR, TCRdb re-called the RT-PCR reads, giving one row per CDR3 protein. The data show a few hundred thousand distinct CDR3 sequences, with over 9.5% seen just once and approximately 12% held by the top ten. Trimming left V 5 bases short and J 6 bases short, with 15 bases between. The CDR3 runs to 14 residues. The germline V gene encodes CDR1 SGHTA and CDR2 FQGNSA. As regards this clonotype: The target antigen is unknown.

The receptor was isolated from a middle-aged man who received an inactivated influenza vaccine. Sequenced material: PBMCs from blood, taken 35 to 45 days after vaccination. The chain combines TRBV7-2 with TRBJ2-3; D is possibly TRBD1 (6 bases). CDR3 bases: TGTGCCAGCAGCGGCGCAGGGGCGGCGGATACGCAGTATTTT. It yields the protein CASSGAGAADTQYF. Full variable domain (missing parts from reference TRBV7-2 and TRBJ2-3): GAGVSQSPSNKVTEKGKDVELRCDPISGHTALYWYRQSLGQGLEFLIYFQGNSAPDKSGLPSDRFSAERTGGSVSTLTIQRTQQEDSAVYLCASSGAGAADTQYFGPGTRLTVL.